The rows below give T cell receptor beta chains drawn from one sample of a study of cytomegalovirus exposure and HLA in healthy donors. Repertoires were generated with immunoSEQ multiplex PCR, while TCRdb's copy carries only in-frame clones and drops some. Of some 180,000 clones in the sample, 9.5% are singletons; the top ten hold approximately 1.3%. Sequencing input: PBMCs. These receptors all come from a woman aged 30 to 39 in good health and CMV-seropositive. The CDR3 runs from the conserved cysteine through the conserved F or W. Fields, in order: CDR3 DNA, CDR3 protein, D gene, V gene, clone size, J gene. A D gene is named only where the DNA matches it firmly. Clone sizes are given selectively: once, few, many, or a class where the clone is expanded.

TGTGCCAGCAGCTTACTTTGGCGGGGCCAAGAGACCCAGTACTTC | CASSLLWRGQETQYF | . | TRBV7-9 | . | TRBJ2-5
TGTGCCAGTAGTATCCTCACTAGCGGGAGGGTGGGCAATGAGCAGTTCTTC | CASSILTSGRVGNEQFF | TRBD2 | TRBV19 | few | TRBJ2-1
TGTGCCAGCACCGGCAGAGAGGAAGAGACCCAGTACTTC | CASTGREEETQYF | . | TRBV13 | few | TRBJ2-5
TGTGCCAGCAGCCAAGGGACAGGGGGCAACTATGGCTACACCTTC | CASSQGTGGNYGYTF | TRBD1 | TRBV5-8 | . | TRBJ1-2
TGTGCCAGCTCACCACCGAGCAGGGGCAATCAGCCCCAGCATTTT | CASSPPSRGNQPQHF | . | TRBV18 | . | TRBJ1-5
TGTGCCAGCAGTTCCACCGGGACAGGGGGCGTGTACTTC | CASSSTGTGGVYF | TRBD1 | TRBV6-5 | . | TRBJ2-5
TGTGCCTGGAGTGCGGGGGGGGTCGCCAAAAACATTCAGTACTTC | CAWSAGGVAKNIQYF | TRBD2 | TRBV30 | few | TRBJ2-4
TGTGCCAGCAGTTATGGGAGCGGGAAAGAGCAGTTCTTC | CASSYGSGKEQFF | TRBD2 | TRBV6-5 | . | TRBJ2-1
TGTGCCAGCAGCTTAGGGCTTCACAATGAGCAGTTCTTC | CASSLGLHNEQFF | . | TRBV7-9 | . | TRBJ2-1
TGTGCCAGCAGTTATGAGGTCGCCGGGGAGCTGTTTTTT | CASSYEVAGELFF | . | TRBV6-6 | few | TRBJ2-2
TGTGCCAGCAGCCGACAGGGCTACGAGCAGTACTTC | CASSRQGYEQYF | TRBD1 | TRBV6-6 | . | TRBJ2-7
TGTGCCAGCGGGATGAGCGGATCTGGGTTTGAGCAGTTCTTC | CASGMSGSGFEQFF | . | TRBV9 | few | TRBJ2-1
TGTGCCAGCAGCGCGGGGACAGGGACGGATGGCTACACCTTC | CASSAGTGTDGYTF | TRBD1 | TRBV11-3 | . | TRBJ1-2
TGTGCCAGCAGCTTAGGGGGAGGAAACACCGGGGAGCTGTTTTTT | CASSLGGGNTGELFF | . | TRBV11-3 | . | TRBJ2-2
TGTGCCAGCAGCTTCGGAGTCCCCTCCTACAATGAGCAGTTCTTC | CASSFGVPSYNEQFF | . | TRBV2 | . | TRBJ2-1
TGTGCCAGCAGCTTGGACAGGTCAAGAGGCCTTTACGAGCAGTACTTC | CASSLDRSRGLYEQYF | TRBD1 | TRBV7-8 | . | TRBJ2-7
TGTGCCAGCAGCGCCGGGGGTGTAAACATTCAGTACTTC | CASSAGGVNIQYF | . | TRBV9 | . | TRBJ2-4
TGTGCCAGCAGCGTAGTCGTTTCAGGGGGAAGCGGCTACACCTTC | CASSVVVSGGSGYTF | TRBD1 | TRBV9 | . | TRBJ1-2
TGTGCCATCAGTCCGAGACTAGCGGGGGGAGAGCAGTACTTC | CAISPRLAGGEQYF | TRBD2 | TRBV10-3 | . | TRBJ2-7
TGTGCCAGCAGTTACCAGAGCGGCTATGGCTACACCTTC | CASSYQSGYGYTF | . | TRBV6-5 | . | TRBJ1-2
TGTGCCAGCTCCCAAACCAGAGCGACTAGCGGGAGACTCGGTCTCTACGAGCAGTACTTC | CASSQTRATSGRLGLYEQYF | TRBD2 | TRBV18 | . | TRBJ2-7
TGTGCCAGCAGCGTAGAACAGCGGTCATACGAGCAGTACTTC | CASSVEQRSYEQYF | . | TRBV9 | few | TRBJ2-7
TGCGCCAGCAGCTTGAACGCGGGTAGGAAAAATGAGCAGTTCTTC | CASSLNAGRKNEQFF | . | TRBV5-1 | . | TRBJ2-1
TGTGCTAGTGGTCCGGGAGGACTAGCGGGAGGGTACACCGGGGAGCTGTTTTTT | CASGPGGLAGGYTGELFF | TRBD2 | TRBV12-5 | . | TRBJ2-2
TGTGCCTGGAGTGTATTGGGAGGAGGGTTTTACGAGCAGTACTTC | CAWSVLGGGFYEQYF | . | TRBV30 | . | TRBJ2-7
TGTGCCAGCTCATCCCCCCCCTACGAGCAGTACTTC | CASSSPPYEQYF | . | TRBV2 | . | TRBJ2-7
TGCGCCAGCAGCCAAACTCTAGCGGGAAAGAATGAGCAGTTCTTC | CASSQTLAGKNEQFF | TRBD2 | TRBV4-1 | . | TRBJ2-1
TGTGCCAGCAGACTGGGGACAGGGAACACCGGGGAGCTGTTTTTT | CASRLGTGNTGELFF | TRBD1 | TRBV6-5 | few | TRBJ2-2
TGTGCCAGCAGGCCGACTAGCACAGATACGCAGTATTTT | CASRPTSTDTQYF | . | TRBV25-1 | . | TRBJ2-3
TGTGCCAGCAGCCCCACTAGCGGGGCCTTTAATGAGCAGTTCTTC | CASSPTSGAFNEQFF | TRBD2 | TRBV9 | few | TRBJ2-1
TGTGCCAGCAGCTTAGGCGGGACTAGCGGGTCAGGGGAGCAGTACTTC | CASSLGGTSGSGEQYF | TRBD2 | TRBV7-2 | . | TRBJ2-7
TGTGCCAGCAGCTCCCTAGCGGGAGTGAACACCGGGGAGCTGTTTTTT | CASSSLAGVNTGELFF | TRBD2 | TRBV7-6 | few | TRBJ2-2
TGCGCCAGCAGCTCGAATACAGGGGACCCTGAGCAGTTCTTC | CASSSNTGDPEQFF | TRBD1 | TRBV5-1 | . | TRBJ2-1
TGTGCCAGCAGGGCTAGCGGGAGGAGGAGTCATGAGCAGTTCTTC | CASRASGRRSHEQFF | TRBD2 | TRBV7-2 | . | TRBJ2-1
TGTGCCAGCAGCTTAGATGGCAGCTATGGCTACACCTTC | CASSLDGSYGYTF | . | TRBV7-3 | . | TRBJ1-2
TGTGCCAGCAGCCCCCGAGGACAGGGGGCGAGAGGAGAAAAACTGTTTTTT | CASSPRGQGARGEKLFF | TRBD1 | TRBV7-2 | few | TRBJ1-4
TGCGCCAGCAGCCAAGAGGGCGGGTTCTCCTACGAGCAGTACTTC | CASSQEGGFSYEQYF | . | TRBV4-1 | . | TRBJ2-7
TGCGCCAGCAGCCCCCTGGGGACACAAGAGACCCAGTACTTC | CASSPLGTQETQYF | . | TRBV5-1 | . | TRBJ2-5
TGTGCCTGGAGCCGAGGGAGGGGCCAAGAGACCCAGTACTTC | CAWSRGRGQETQYF | TRBD2 | TRBV30 | few | TRBJ2-5
TGTGCCAGCAGCTTAACAGGGGGTATAGGGACCCAGTACTTC | CASSLTGGIGTQYF | TRBD1 | TRBV7-9 | few | TRBJ2-5
TGTGCCAGCAGCCACCCCCGTAACAGGCAAGAGACCCAGTACTTC | CASSHPRNRQETQYF | . | TRBV14 | few | TRBJ2-5
TGTGCCAGCAGCTTAGTGGGGACGGGAGGGCCGGGTGGTGAGCAGTTCTTC | CASSLVGTGGPGGEQFF | TRBD2 | TRBV11-3 | . | TRBJ2-1
TGTGCCAGCAGCCGAGATGGTGTGCCTAATGAAAAACTGTTTTTT | CASSRDGVPNEKLFF | . | TRBV6-5 | few | TRBJ1-4